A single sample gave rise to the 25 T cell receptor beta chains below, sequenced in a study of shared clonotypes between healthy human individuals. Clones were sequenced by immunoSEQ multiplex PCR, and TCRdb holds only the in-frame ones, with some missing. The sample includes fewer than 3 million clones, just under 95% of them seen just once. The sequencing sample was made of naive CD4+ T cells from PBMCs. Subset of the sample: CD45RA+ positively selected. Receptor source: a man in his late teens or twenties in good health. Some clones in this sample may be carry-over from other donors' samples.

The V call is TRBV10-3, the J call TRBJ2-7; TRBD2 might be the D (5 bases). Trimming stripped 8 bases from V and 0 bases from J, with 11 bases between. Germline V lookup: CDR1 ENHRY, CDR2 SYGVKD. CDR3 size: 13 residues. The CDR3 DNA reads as TGTGCCATCTATAGCGCCGCCTCCTACGAGCAGTACTTC. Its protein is CAIYSAASYEQYF.

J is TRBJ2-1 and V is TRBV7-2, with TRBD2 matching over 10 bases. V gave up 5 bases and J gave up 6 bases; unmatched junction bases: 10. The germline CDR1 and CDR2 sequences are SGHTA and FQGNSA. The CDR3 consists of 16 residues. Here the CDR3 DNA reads TGTGCCAGCAGCACAACCAGGACTAGCGGACTCAATGAGCAGTTCTTC. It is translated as CASSTTRTSGLNEQFF.

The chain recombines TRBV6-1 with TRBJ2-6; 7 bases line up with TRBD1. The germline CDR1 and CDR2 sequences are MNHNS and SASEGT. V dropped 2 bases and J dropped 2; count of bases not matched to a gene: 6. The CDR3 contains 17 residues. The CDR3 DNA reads TGTGCCAGCAGTGAAAGAAAAGACAGGGCTGGGGCCAACGTCCTGACTTTC. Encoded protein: CASSERKDRAGANVLTF.

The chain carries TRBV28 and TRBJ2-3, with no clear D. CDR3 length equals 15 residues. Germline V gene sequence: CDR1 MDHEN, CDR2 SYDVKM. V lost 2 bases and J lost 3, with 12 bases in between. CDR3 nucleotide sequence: TGTGCCAGCAGTTTACGTATTGGGTTGACAGATACGCAGTATTTT. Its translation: CASSLRIGLTDTQYF.

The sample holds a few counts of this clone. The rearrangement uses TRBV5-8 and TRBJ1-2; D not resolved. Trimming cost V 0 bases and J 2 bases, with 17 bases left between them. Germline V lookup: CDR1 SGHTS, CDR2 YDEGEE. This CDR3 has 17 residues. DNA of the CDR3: TGTGCCAGCAGCTTGGCCCGAGCAGGCCGAGGAAACTATGGCTACACCTTC. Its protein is CASSLARAGRGNYGYTF.

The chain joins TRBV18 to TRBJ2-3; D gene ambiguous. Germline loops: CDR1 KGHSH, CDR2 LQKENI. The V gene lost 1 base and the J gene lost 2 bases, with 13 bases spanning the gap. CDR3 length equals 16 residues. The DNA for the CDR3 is TGTGCCAGCTCACCACGTCCCGGTCCAAACACAGATACGCAGTATTTT. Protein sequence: CASSPRPGPNTDTQYF. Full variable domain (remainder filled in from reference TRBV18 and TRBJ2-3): NAGVMQNPRHLVRRRGQEARLRCSPMKGHSHVYWYRQLPEEGLKFMVYLQKENIIDESGMPKERFSAEFPKEGPSILRIQQVVRGDSAAYFCASSPRPGPNTDTQYFGPGTRLTVL.

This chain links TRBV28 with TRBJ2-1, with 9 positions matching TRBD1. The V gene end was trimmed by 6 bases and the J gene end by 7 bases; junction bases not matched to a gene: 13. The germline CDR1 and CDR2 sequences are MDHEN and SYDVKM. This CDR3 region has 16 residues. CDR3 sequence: CASSRQGQGTRNEQFF. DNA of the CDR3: TGTGCCAGCAGCCGCCAGGGACAGGGAACTAGGAATGAGCAGTTCTTC.

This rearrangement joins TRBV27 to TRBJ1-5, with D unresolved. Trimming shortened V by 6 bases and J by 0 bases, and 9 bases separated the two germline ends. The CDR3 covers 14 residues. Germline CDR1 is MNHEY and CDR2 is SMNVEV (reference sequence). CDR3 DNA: TGTGCCAGCAGACCCCAGTATAGCAATCAGCCCCAGCATTTT. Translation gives CASRPQYSNQPQHF.

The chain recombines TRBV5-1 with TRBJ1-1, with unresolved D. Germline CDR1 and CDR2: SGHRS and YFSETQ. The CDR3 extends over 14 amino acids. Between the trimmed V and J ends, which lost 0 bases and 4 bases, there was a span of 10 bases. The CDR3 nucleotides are TGCGCCAGCAGCTTGGCCGGCGGTACCACTGAAGCTTTCTTT. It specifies CASSLAGGTTEAFF.

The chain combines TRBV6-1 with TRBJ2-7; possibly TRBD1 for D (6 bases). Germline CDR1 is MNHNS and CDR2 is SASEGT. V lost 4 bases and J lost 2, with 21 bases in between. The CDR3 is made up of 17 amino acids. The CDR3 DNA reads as TGTGCCAGCAGTGGAAGGGGATGGGACACTCGCCCCTACGAGCAGTACTTC. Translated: CASSGRGWDTRPYEQYF.

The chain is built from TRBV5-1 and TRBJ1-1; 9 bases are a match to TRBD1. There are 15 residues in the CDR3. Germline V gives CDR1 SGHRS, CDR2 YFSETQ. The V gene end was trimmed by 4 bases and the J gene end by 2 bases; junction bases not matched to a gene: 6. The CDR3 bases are TGCGCCAGCAGCCCGACCACAGGGGGCAACACTGAAGCTTTCTTT. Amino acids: CASSPTTGGNTEAFF.

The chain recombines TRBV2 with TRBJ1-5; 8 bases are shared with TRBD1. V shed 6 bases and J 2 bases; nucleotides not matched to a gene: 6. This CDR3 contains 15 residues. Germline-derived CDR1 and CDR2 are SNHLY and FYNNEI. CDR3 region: CASSSTGGRNQPQHF. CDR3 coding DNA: TGTGCCAGCAGCTCCACAGGGGGACGCAATCAGCCCCAGCATTTT.

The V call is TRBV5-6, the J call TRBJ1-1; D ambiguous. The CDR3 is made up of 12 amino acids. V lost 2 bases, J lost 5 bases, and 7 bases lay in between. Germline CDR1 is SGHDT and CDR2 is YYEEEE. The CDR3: CASSLSRTEAFF. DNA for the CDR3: TGTGCCAGCAGCTTAAGCCGGACTGAAGCTTTCTTT.

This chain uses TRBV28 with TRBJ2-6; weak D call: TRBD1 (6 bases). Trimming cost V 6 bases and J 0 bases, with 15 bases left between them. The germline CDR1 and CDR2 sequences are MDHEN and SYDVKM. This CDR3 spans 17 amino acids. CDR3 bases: TGTGCCAGCAGACCTCCGGGACAAATCTCTGGGGCCAACGTCCTGACTTTC. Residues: CASRPPGQISGANVLTF. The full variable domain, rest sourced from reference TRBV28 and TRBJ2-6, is DVKVTQSSRYLVKRTGEKVFLECVQDMDHENMFWYRQDPGLGLRLIYFSYDVKMKEKGDIPEGYSVSREKKERFSLILESASTNQTSMYLCASRPPGQISGANVLTFGAGSRLTVL.

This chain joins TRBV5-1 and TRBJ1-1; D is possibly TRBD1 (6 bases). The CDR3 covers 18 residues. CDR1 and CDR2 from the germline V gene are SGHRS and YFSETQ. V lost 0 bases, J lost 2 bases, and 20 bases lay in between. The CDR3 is CASSLEGGLQTPNTEAFF. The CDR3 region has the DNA TGCGCCAGCAGCTTGGAGGGGGGGCTTCAGACGCCTAACACTGAAGCTTTCTTT.

CDR3 bases: TGTGCCAGCTCCGGGACAGCTAACTATGGCTACACCTTC. Translated, it gives CASSGTANYGYTF. The chain combines TRBV18 with TRBJ1-2, with 7 bases that match TRBD1. The CDR3 totals 13 residues. The junction had 1 base not matched to a gene; V was cut back by 6 bases and J by 0 bases. Germline assignment: CDR1 KGHSH and CDR2 LQKENI.

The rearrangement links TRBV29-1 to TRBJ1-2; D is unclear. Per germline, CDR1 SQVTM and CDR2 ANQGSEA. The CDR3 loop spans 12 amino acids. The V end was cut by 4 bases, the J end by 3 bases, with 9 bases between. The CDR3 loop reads CSVAGLDYGYTF. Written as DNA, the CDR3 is TGCAGCGTTGCCGGGTTGGACTATGGCTACACCTTC.

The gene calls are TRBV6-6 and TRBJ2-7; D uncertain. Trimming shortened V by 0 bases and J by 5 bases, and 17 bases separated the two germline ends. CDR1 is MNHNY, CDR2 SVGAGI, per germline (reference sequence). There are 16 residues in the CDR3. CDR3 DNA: TGTGCCAGCAGTTACTCGATAGGCGCGGCTGGCCACGAGCAGTACTTC. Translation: CASSYSIGAAGHEQYF.

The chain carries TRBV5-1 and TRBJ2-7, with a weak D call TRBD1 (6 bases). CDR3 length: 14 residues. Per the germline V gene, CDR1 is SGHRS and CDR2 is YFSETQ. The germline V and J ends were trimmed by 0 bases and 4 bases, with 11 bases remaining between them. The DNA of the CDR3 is TGCGCCAGCAGCTTGGAGGGGACAACGTACGAGCAGTACTTC. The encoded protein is CASSLEGTTYEQYF.

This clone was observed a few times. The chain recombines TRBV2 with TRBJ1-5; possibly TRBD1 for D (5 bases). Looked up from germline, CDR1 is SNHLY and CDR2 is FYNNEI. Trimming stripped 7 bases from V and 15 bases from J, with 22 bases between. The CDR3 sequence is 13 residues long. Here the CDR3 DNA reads TGTGCCAGCACCTCGGTGGACAAGAGCGTAGGGCATTTT. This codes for CASTSVDKSVGHF.

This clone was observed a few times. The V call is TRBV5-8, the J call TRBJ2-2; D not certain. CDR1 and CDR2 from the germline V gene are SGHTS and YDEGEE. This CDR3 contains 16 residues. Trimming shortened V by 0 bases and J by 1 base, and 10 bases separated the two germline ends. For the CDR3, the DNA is TGTGCCAGCAGCTTGGGTGCGGAGATGAACACCGGGGAGCTGTTTTTT. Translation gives CASSLGAEMNTGELFF.

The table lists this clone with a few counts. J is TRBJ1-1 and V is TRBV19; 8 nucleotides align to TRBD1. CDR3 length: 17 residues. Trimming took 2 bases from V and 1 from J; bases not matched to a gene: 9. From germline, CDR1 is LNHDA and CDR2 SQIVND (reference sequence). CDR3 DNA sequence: TGTGCCAGTAGTATACAGGGGGCTATATTCGGGAACACTGAAGCTTTCTTT. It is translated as CASSIQGAIFGNTEAFF.

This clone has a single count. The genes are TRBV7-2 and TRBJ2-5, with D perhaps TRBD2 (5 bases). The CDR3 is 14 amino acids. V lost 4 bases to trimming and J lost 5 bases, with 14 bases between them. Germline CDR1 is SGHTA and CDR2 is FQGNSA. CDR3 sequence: CASSSHGGLETQYF. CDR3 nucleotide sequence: TGTGCCAGCAGCTCCCACGGAGGTTTGGAGACCCAGTACTTC.

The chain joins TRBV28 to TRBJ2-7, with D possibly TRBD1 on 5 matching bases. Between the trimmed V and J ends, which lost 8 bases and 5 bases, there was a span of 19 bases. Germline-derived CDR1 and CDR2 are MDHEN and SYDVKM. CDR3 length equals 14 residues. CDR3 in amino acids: CASQRPKGYHEQYF. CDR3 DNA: TGTGCCAGCCAGCGTCCGAAGGGGTACCACGAGCAGTACTTC.

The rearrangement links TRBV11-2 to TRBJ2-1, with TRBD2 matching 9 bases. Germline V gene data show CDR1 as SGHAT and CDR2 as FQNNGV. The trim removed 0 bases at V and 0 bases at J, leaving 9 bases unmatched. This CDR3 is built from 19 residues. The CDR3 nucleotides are TGTGCCAGCAGCTTAGACGGTCTAGCGGGACCCCCCTCCTACAATGAGCAGTTCTTC. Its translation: CASSLDGLAGPPSYNEQFF.